These T cell receptor beta chains were read from a single sample in a study of T-cell memory formation after mild COVID-19. Each CDR3 protein is one row after TCRdb ran MiXCR on the 5' RACE reads. The profile covers 35,000 to 50,000 distinct CDR3 sequences, with about a tenth appearing a single time and approximately 12% taken by the ten largest. The sequenced sample was PBMCs or a T cell subset sorted from them (not recorded which). The receptors here all came from an adult woman who had mild COVID-19 (a few samples of this study predate the infection). Cell type and time point are not known. Each CDR3 is given without its conserved first and last residue. Each record gives: V gene, J gene, CDR3 protein.

TRBV7-8	TRBJ2-7	ASSLGTSSSD
TRBV3-1	TRBJ2-7	ASSRSDLYEQY
TRBV2	TRBJ2-2	ASSARVVGELF
TRBV7-3	TRBJ2-4	ASSPYTGTGAGNIQY
TRBV18	TRBJ2-5	ASSPPGGEWAQY
TRBV20-1	TRBJ2-3	SAFSDRHTDTQY
TRBV20-1	TRBJ1-2	SAAKLTAGGGYT
TRBV5-1	TRBJ2-5	ASSLKGGTSFETQY
TRBV5-6	TRBJ2-3	ASSLWKGGGTPDTQY
TRBV11-3	TRBJ2-7	ASSLVGGTTHHEQY
TRBV7-6	TRBJ2-7	ASSLEGQGAGEQY
TRBV11-2	TRBJ2-3	ASSQRGGSGYTDTQY
TRBV5-6	TRBJ2-1	ASSLSGPGEQF
TRBV2	TRBJ1-1	ASSFQGGNTEAF
TRBV3-1	TRBJ1-5	ASSQSEVGNQPQH
TRBV7-6	TRBJ2-1	ASSPTISGEQF
TRBV6-6	TRBJ1-6	ASSPPQGSSYNSPLH
TRBV20-1	TRBJ2-1	SARDPGAGARQF
TRBV6-2/TRBV6-3	TRBJ2-1	ASSYRGQPWPF
TRBV5-5	TRBJ2-3	ASSLDRAGQY
TRBV7-9	TRBJ1-1	ASSLGTGPVNTEAF
TRBV7-9	TRBJ1-1	ASSLAPGDRGTEAF
TRBV7-3	TRBJ2-5	ASSIGLARQETQY
TRBV20-1	TRBJ2-3	SASYGADTQY
TRBV3-1	TRBJ2-5	ASSLPLAGVQETQY
TRBV20-1	TRBJ1-3	SARGNTIY
TRBV7-9	TRBJ1-4	ASSQGQGKEKLF
TRBV20-1	TRBJ2-7	SGLAGGRRGYEQY
TRBV7-8	TRBJ2-7	ASSPRIVTSGGSYEQY
TRBV12-3/TRBV12-4	TRBJ1-2	ASSLSSYGYT
TRBV12-3/TRBV12-4	TRBJ1-2	ASSLVANYGYT
TRBV5-1	TRBJ2-5	ASSWATGGGETQY
TRBV5-6	TRBJ1-3	ASSFPNTNTIY
TRBV4-1	TRBJ2-7	ASSPPSTEQY
TRBV10-3	TRBJ2-1	AIMASGTYNEQF
TRBV12-3/TRBV12-4	TRBJ1-1	ASKASGTAEAF
TRBV5-5	TRBJ1-2	ASSLGPANYGYT
TRBV4-3	TRBJ1-5	ASSQEQGNNQPQH
TRBV5-1	TRBJ2-7	ASSNTGNPYEQY
TRBV12-3/TRBV12-4	TRBJ2-1	ASSLSNEQF
TRBV5-1	TRBJ2-4	ASSYQGYQNIQY
TRBV20-1	TRBJ2-1	SAVPGRTHYNEQF
TRBV20-1	TRBJ2-5	SARSPGQGSTQY
TRBV29-1	TRBJ2-4	SVETGGRRDIQY
TRBV24-1	TRBJ1-2	ATSDQGAVYGYT
TRBV6-5	TRBJ2-7	ASSPTGGYEQY
TRBV9	TRBJ1-6	ASSVRVGNSPLH
TRBV18	TRBJ2-1	ASSLQSYNEQF
TRBV4-3	TRBJ2-7	ASSQGREGTRPYEQY
TRBV5-1	TRBJ2-3	ASSLTSDTQY
TRBV20-1	TRBJ2-7	SAPGTATYEQY
TRBV5-1	TRBJ2-3	ASSSGGGLTTDTQY
TRBV6-2/TRBV6-3	TRBJ1-5	ASTKGDRAGNQPQH
TRBV21-1	TRBJ2-5	ASRSPGLGTGDEETQY
TRBV7-2	TRBJ2-1	ASSPQLRGDNEQF
TRBV7-3	TRBJ2-2	ASSLGPTGELF
TRBV5-6	TRBJ1-5	ASSTTTGGGQPQH
TRBV12-3/TRBV12-4	TRBJ1-1	ASSPRRNYRGRRGTEAF
TRBV11-2	TRBJ2-5	ASSLRSIRLSGEETQY